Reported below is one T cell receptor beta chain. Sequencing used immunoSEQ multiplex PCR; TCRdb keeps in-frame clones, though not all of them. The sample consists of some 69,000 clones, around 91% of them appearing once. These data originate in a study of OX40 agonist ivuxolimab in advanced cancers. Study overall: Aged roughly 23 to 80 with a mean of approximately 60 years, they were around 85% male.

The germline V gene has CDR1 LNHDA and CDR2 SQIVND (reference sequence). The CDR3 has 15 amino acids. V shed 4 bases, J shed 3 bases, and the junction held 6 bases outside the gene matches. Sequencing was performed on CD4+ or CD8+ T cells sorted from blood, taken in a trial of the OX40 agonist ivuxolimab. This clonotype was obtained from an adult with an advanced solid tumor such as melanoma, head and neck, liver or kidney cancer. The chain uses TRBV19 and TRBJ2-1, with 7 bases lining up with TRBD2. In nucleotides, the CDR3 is TGTGCCAGTAGTAGGGGGGAGGGCCTCTACAATGAGCAGTTCTTC. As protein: CASSRGEGLYNEQFF.